The 16 T cell receptor beta chains given below trace back to one sample, sequenced in a study of T cell therapy after organ transplantation (dated by TCRdb to about 2019). The library was generated by the immunoSEQ multiplex PCR assay. TCRdb retrieved this table from immuneACCESS and kept in-frame rearrangements only. Not all clones are present; in checked studies, unresolved V genes account for under half, and no reason is known for the remainder. This sample comprises around 19,000 clones, 84% of them detected only once. The ten biggest clones cover 35% to 40% of the sample. These TCRs are of unknown antigen specificity. This specimen's time point label, interpreted: 20-29 weeks after completion of therapy. This material consisted of CD8+ T cells from blood, taken after autologous CMV-specific T cell therapy. These receptors originate from a human patient who had received a solid organ transplant and had CMV disease. Some T cells may originate with the graft donor following a transplant.

V is TRBV6-5 and J is TRBJ1-5; no clear D gene. The V gene's germline CDR1 is MNHEY and CDR2 SVGAGI. V was cut by 0 bases and J by 0 bases, with 6 bases left in between. The CDR3 totals 15 residues. The CDR3 region has the DNA TGTGCCAGCAGTTACTCGGGCTATAGCAATCAGCCCCAGCATTTT. Its translation: CASSYSGYSNQPQHF.

The chain has TRBV4-3 and TRBJ2-1; D unclear. Germline V CDR1 and CDR2: LGHNA, YSLEER. Deletions cut 4 bases from V and 4 bases from J, with 14 bases between. CDR3 length: 15 residues. CDR3 in DNA: TGCGCCAGCAGCCCTCAGGCGGCTACTTACAATGAGCAGTTCTTC. Its protein is CASSPQAATYNEQFF.

The chain recombines TRBV5-5 with TRBJ2-2; D is unclear. CDR3 size: 13 residues. Germline lookup yields CDR1 SGHKS and CDR2 YYEKEE (reference sequence). V lost 1 base, J lost 3 bases, and 4 bases lay in between. The chain's CDR3 is CASSLIDTGELFF. In DNA, the CDR3 is TGTGCCAGCAGCTTGATAGACACCGGGGAGCTGTTTTTT.

The chain employs TRBV9 and TRBJ2-1; no clear D. The CDR3 contains 12 residues. The V gene lost 0 bases and the J gene lost 10 bases, with 8 bases spanning the gap. CDR1 SGDLS and CDR2 YYNGEE come from the germline V gene. CDR3 in amino acids: CASSVGAEEQFF. CDR3 nucleotide sequence: TGTGCCAGCAGCGTAGGAGCCGAGGAGCAGTTCTTC. The full variable domain, its missing parts supplied by reference TRBV9 and TRBJ2-1, is DSGVTQTPKHLITATGQRVTLRCSPRSGDLSVYWYQQSLDQGLQFLIQYYNGEERAKGNILERFSAQQFPDLHSELNLSSLELGDSALYFCASSVGAEEQFFGPGTRLTVL.

The V call is TRBV19, the J call TRBJ2-7; D uncertain. Germline assignment: CDR1 LNHDA and CDR2 SQIVND (reference sequence). Trimming cost V 2 bases and J 1 base, with 9 bases left between them. There are 14 residues in the CDR3. The DNA for the CDR3 is TGTGCCAGTAGTATAATGTTGGGTTCCTACGAGCAGTACTTC. Its protein product is CASSIMLGSYEQYF.

The V call is TRBV5-1, the J call TRBJ2-1, with D perhaps matching TRBD1 or TRBD2 (5 bases each). Germline V gene data show CDR1 as SGHRS and CDR2 as YFSETQ. V lost 2 bases and J 9 bases, leaving 15 bases between the germline ends. This CDR3 has 14 amino acids. CDR3 sequence: CASSFRWGPGEQFF. The CDR3 DNA follows: TGCGCCAGCAGCTTCCGATGGGGACCTGGTGAGCAGTTCTTC.

The chain joins TRBV16 to TRBJ1-2, with D possibly being TRBD1 (5 bases). Germline loops: CDR1 KGHSY, CDR2 FQNENV. CDR3 size: 15 residues. The V end was cut by 4 bases, the J end by 4 bases, with 16 bases between. The CDR3 region has the DNA TGTGCCAGCAGCCCCCATGGGGCAGGGAGCTATGGCTACACCTTC. This codes for CASSPHGAGSYGYTF.

The rearrangement uses TRBV4-3 and TRBJ2-1, with D perhaps TRBD2 (5 bases). The CDR3 loop spans 17 amino acids. The V gene's germline CDR1 is LGHNA and CDR2 YSLEER. V dropped 4 bases and J dropped 2 bases, with 18 bases sitting between them. The CDR3 bases are TGCGCCAGCAGCCGAACGAAACTAGTCTCCCCCTACAATGAGCAGTTCTTC. This translates into CASSRTKLVSPYNEQFF.

This sequence joins TRBV5-1 and TRBJ2-1; 8 bases fit TRBD1. CDR1 SGHRS and CDR2 YFSETQ come from the germline V gene. CDR3 size: 13 residues. With V trimmed by 0 bases and J by 8 bases, 1 base remained unmatched. CDR3 sequence (DNA): TGCGCCAGCAGCTTGGCAGGGGGCCATGAGCAGTTCTTC. Encoded protein: CASSLAGGHEQFF.

The rearrangement uses TRBV7-8 and TRBJ2-7, with 11 bases identical to TRBD2. With V trimmed by 6 bases and J by 2 bases, 9 bases remained unmatched. This CDR3 has 16 amino acids. The V gene's germline CDR1 is SGHVS and CDR2 FQNEAQ. This CDR3 reads CASSLTGLAETYEQYF. The CDR3 coding sequence is TGTGCCAGCAGTCTAACGGGACTAGCGGAAACCTACGAGCAGTACTTC.

The chain uses TRBV4-2 and TRBJ2-1, with 12 bases aligning to TRBD2. The CDR3 length is 15 residues. CDR1 and CDR2 from the germline V gene are LGHNA and YNFKEQ. V lost 4 bases, J lost 8 bases, and 6 bases stayed unmatched. CDR3 residues: CASSRLAGEEYEQFF. The CDR3 bases are TGTGCCAGCAGCCGACTAGCGGGAGAGGAGTATGAGCAGTTCTTC.

CDR3 region: CASSLGVTGQGAEQYF. In nucleotides, the CDR3 is TGTGCCAGCAGCTTAGGGGTCACGGGACAGGGGGCTGAGCAGTACTTC. This chain connects TRBV7-6 to TRBJ2-7; 12 nucleotides line up with TRBD1. Germline trimming cut 1 base from V and 7 bases from J; bases unmatched to any gene: 8. The CDR3 loop spans 16 amino acids. Germline-derived CDR1 and CDR2 are SGHVS and FNYEAQ.

J is TRBJ2-4 and V is TRBV5-4, with D uncertain. The germline V gene encodes CDR1 SGHNT and CDR2 YYREEE (reference sequence). The CDR3 extends over 15 amino acids. With 4 bases removed from V and 2 bases from J, the gap between germline ends came to 13 bases. The CDR3 region has the DNA TGTGCCAGCAGCCCCTCCCCGTCTTCCAAAAACATTCAGTACTTC. This gives the protein CASSPSPSSKNIQYF.

V usage is TRBV27 and J usage is TRBJ1-1; 8 bases are shared with TRBD1. CDR1 MNHEY and CDR2 SMNVEV come from the germline V gene (reference sequence). V lost 6 bases and J lost 5; bases outside the gene matches: 5. The CDR3 contains 13 residues. The CDR3 nucleotides read TGTGCCAGCAGCGCAGGGGGCCTTACTGAAGCTTTCTTT. Amino acid sequence: CASSAGGLTEAFF.

The chain links TRBV5-1 to TRBJ2-1, with 7 bases fitting TRBD1. The CDR3 has 17 amino acids. Germline lookup yields CDR1 SGHRS and CDR2 YFSETQ. The V gene end was trimmed by 4 bases and the J gene end by 0 bases; junction bases not matched to a gene: 10. The CDR3 loop reads CASSRKATGSSYNEQFF. As DNA, the CDR3 is TGCGCCAGCAGCCGGAAGGCGACAGGGAGCTCCTACAATGAGCAGTTCTTC.

The rearrangement joins TRBV7-9 to TRBJ2-2, with D perhaps being TRBD1 or TRBD2 (5 bases each). CDR1 is SEHNR, CDR2 FQNEAQ, per germline (reference sequence). The CDR3 has 16 amino acids. The V and J ends lost 5 bases and 3 bases respectively, with 16 bases between them. CDR3 region: CASSAVPGAHTGELFF. Here the CDR3 DNA reads TGTGCCAGCAGCGCCGTCCCCGGGGCGCACACCGGGGAGCTGTTTTTT.